The clone carrying this T cell receptor (beta chain) was detected only a few times. No antigen is known for it. The data derive from a study of blood T cells in healthy people across ages. Study outcomes and limitations: Versus aged donors, long-lived donors had higher diversity and more naive CD4+ cells.

With a J-beta primer mix and a sample-barcoded 5' primer, a second PCR ran roughly 6 to 11 cycles. Each single sample gave us at least 3 million CDR3-containing paired-end reads. TCRdb reanalysed the 5' RACE reads using MiXCR and keeps one entry per CDR3 protein. The sample lists fewer than 900,000 distinct CDR3 sequences, around 40% seen once, with under 25% in the top ten. The length of the CDR3 is 13 residues. Trimming cost V 4 bases and J 4 bases, with 10 bases left between them. Germline CDR1 reads SEHNR; CDR2 reads FQNEAQ (reference sequence). The origin of this receptor is an older woman in good health. Sequenced input: blood. The genes are TRBV7-9 and TRBJ1-1; D is undetermined. The CDR3 reads CASSSRWGTEAFF. DNA of the CDR3: TGTGCCAGCAGCTCCCGGTGGGGCACTGAAGCTTTCTTT.